This is a list of T cell receptor beta chains from one sample in a study of Ad26.COV2.S vaccination and SARS-CoV-2 variants. Generated by immunoSEQ multiplex PCR, the TCRdb table keeps only in-frame clones and is missing some. The table shows 300,000 to 350,000 clones, with roughly 90% occurring only once. The material sequenced was peripheral blood, taken in a trial of Ad26.COV2.S vaccine versus placebo. The receptors stem from a person between 18 and 65 years old who received the Ad26.COV2.S COVID-19 vaccine or a placebo. CDR3s include the opening cysteine and the closing phenylalanine or tryptophan. Fields, in order: J gene, clone size, V gene, D gene, CDR3 protein, CDR3 DNA. D genes are given only for firm matches. Rows give clone size only sometimes, using once, few, many, or a class for an expanded clone.

>TRBJ2-5|.|TRBV7-2|TRBD1
CASAPGGETQYF
TGTGCCAGCGCCCCAGGGGGAGAGACCCAGTACTTC
>TRBJ1-2|few|TRBV7-2|.
CASSLAGTNYGYTF
TGTGCCAGCAGCTTAGCCGGGACCAACTATGGCTACACCTTC
>TRBJ1-3|.|TRBV29-1|.
CSVTANSGNTIYF
TGCAGCGTTACGGCTAACTCTGGAAACACCATATATTTT
>TRBJ1-3|.|TRBV28|.
CASSSGTSSGNTIYF
TGTGCCAGCAGTTCCGGGACGAGCTCTGGAAACACCATATATTTT
>TRBJ1-1|once|TRBV9|.
CASSVVGEMNTEAFF
TGTGCCAGCAGCGTAGTCGGGGAAATGAACACTGAAGCTTTCTTT
>TRBJ2-7|.|TRBV2|.
CASRISGVGGVEQYF
TGTGCCAGCAGGATAAGCGGTGTTGGAGGGGTTGAGCAGTACTTC
>TRBJ2-7|few|TRBV10-2|.
CASSPGEGRNEQYF
TGCGCCAGCAGCCCCGGTGAGGGCCGTAACGAGCAGTACTTC
>TRBJ1-5|.|TRBV6-5|.
CASSYRSYQPQHF
TGTGCCAGCAGTTACCGAAGCTACCAGCCCCAGCATTTT
>TRBJ1-5|.|TRBV5-1|.
CASSPDPSSNQPQHF
TGCGCCAGCAGCCCAGATCCCTCTAGCAATCAGCCCCAGCATTTT
>TRBJ2-1|.|TRBV10-3|TRBD2
CATLSGRAGAYNEQFF
TGTGCCACCCTTAGCGGGAGGGCCGGAGCCTACAATGAGCAGTTCTTC
>TRBJ1-1|.|TRBV30|.
CAWKLGTEAFF
TGTGCCTGGAAACTGGGAACTGAAGCTTTCTTT
>TRBJ1-1|.|TRBV13|TRBD1
CASSSPRGRADTEAFF
TGTGCCAGCAGCTCACCCAGGGGGCGGGCAGACACTGAAGCTTTCTTT
>TRBJ1-2|once|TRBV7-9|.
CASSSLLTF
TGTGCCAGCAGCTCCCTTCTTACCTTC
>TRBJ2-1|.|TRBV19|.
CASSWVSGGSSYNEQFF
TGTGCCAGTAGTTGGGTGTCGGGCGGAAGCTCCTACAATGAGCAGTTCTTC
>TRBJ2-1|.|TRBV21-1|.
CASSAPSGRTQYNEQFF
TGTGCCAGCAGCGCTCCTAGCGGGAGGACCCAATACAATGAGCAGTTCTTC
>TRBJ2-3|.|TRBV5-4|.
CASSILGGADTQYF
TGTGCCAGCAGCATACTAGGTGGTGCAGATACGCAGTATTTT
>TRBJ2-7|.|TRBV4-3|.
CASSQDWASSSYEQYF
TGCGCCAGCAGCCAAGATTGGGCTTCGAGTTCCTACGAGCAGTACTTC
>TRBJ2-2|.|TRBV11-3|.
CASSLLEKTNTGELFF
TGTGCCAGCAGCTTATTAGAGAAAACGAACACCGGGGAGCTGTTTTTT
>TRBJ1-1|.|TRBV12-5|.
CASGLNSPDDQAVNTEAFF
TGTGCTAGTGGTTTGAATTCCCCTGACGACCAGGCGGTGAACACTGAAGCTTTCTTT
>TRBJ2-4|.|TRBV29-1|.
CSVEPGGENIQYF
TGCAGCGTTGAACCCGGGGGCGAAAACATTCAGTACTTC
>TRBJ2-5|.|TRBV11-2|TRBD2
CASSLGLAGGETQYF
TGTGCCAGCAGCTTAGGACTAGCGGGGGGAGAGACCCAGTACTTC
>TRBJ2-2|few|TRBV7-9|.
CASRAEYRYTGELFF
TGTGCCAGCAGAGCTGAATATCGTTACACCGGGGAGCTGTTTTTT
>TRBJ2-2|.|TRBV18|.
CASSPAATNTGELFF
TGTGCCAGCTCCCCAGCCGCGACGAACACCGGGGAGCTGTTTTTT
>TRBJ2-1|.|TRBV18|.
CASSPPRGTPGWGEQFF
TGTGCCAGCTCACCACCGCGCGGGACCCCGGGCTGGGGTGAGCAGTTCTTC